This TCR beta chain was identified during a study of identical twins. TCRdb independently ran MiXCR on the 5' RACE reads; one entry per CDR3 protein. This table has a few hundred thousand distinct CDR3 sequences, roughly 15% appearing once. The CDR3 runs to 15 residues. Germline CDR1 reads MDHEN; CDR2 reads SYDVKM. After removal of 6 bases from V and 5 bases from J, the junction contained 11 bases not matched to a gene. This clonotype was detected only a few times. These records were also assigned to another study, of yellow fever vaccine responses in identical twins.

The chain links TRBV28 to TRBJ2-7; TRBD2 aligns across 9 bases. The specimen was CD4+ T cells sorted from blood. The receptor was derived from a woman in her late teens or twenties in good health. CDR3 in amino acids: CASRRGSGSVHEQYF. The CDR3 coding sequence is TGTGCCAGCAGAAGGGGTAGCGGGAGTGTCCACGAGCAGTACTTC.